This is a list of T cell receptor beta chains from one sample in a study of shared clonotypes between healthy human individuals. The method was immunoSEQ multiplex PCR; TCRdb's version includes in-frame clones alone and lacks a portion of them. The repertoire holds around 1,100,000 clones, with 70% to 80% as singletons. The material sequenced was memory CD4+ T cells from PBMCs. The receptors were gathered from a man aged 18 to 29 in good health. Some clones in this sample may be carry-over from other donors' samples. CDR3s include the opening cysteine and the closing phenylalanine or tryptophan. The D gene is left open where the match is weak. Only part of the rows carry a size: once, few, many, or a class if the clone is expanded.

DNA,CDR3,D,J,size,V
TGTGCCTCCGTTCCCCCAGGGGCAGATACGCAGTATTTT,CASVPPGADTQYF,-,TRBJ2-3,-,TRBV6-6
TGTGCCAGCAGCACTGGGAACTATGGCTACACCTTC,CASSTGNYGYTF,-,TRBJ1-2,few,TRBV2
TGCAGTGCGGGGTCGTGGGAGCAGTACTTC,CSAGSWEQYF,-,TRBJ2-7,-,TRBV20-1
TGTGCCAGCAGTTTAACCCCTAGTACAGGTTACGAGCAGTACTTC,CASSLTPSTGYEQYF,-,TRBJ2-7,-,TRBV27
TGCGCCAGCGACACACGTCCGGGCGGCACAGATACGCAGTATTTT,CASDTRPGGTDTQYF,-,TRBJ2-3,-,TRBV5-1
TGTGCCACCCCGAGGGGCGGGAAAGGGGAGACCCAGTACTTC,CATPRGGKGETQYF,-,TRBJ2-5,few,TRBV28
TGTGCCAGCAGCCCTACCCTCGGGACTAGATATCAAGAGACCCAGTACTTC,CASSPTLGTRYQETQYF,TRBD2,TRBJ2-5,-,TRBV28
TGCGCCAGCAGCCACCCGGCGAGGGACATTGAGCAGTTCTTC,CASSHPARDIEQFF,-,TRBJ2-1,once,TRBV4-1
TGTGCCAGCAGTTTCCACAGGGCCCTTGGGGAAAAACTGTTTTTT,CASSFHRALGEKLFF,-,TRBJ1-4,once,TRBV27
TGTGCCAGCTCACCATCACAGGGTGTTCGGGAAAAACTGTTTTTT,CASSPSQGVREKLFF,-,TRBJ1-4,once,TRBV18
TGTGCCAGCAGCTTGGAACGCGGGAGCCAAGAGACCCAGTACTTC,CASSLERGSQETQYF,TRBD2,TRBJ2-5,-,TRBV5-4
TGTGCCTGGAGTACCGGGACGGTGAACACTGAAGCTTTCTTT,CAWSTGTVNTEAFF,-,TRBJ1-1,-,TRBV30
TGTGCCAGCAGCGTACAACAAAGCCGCACAGATACGCAGTATTTT,CASSVQQSRTDTQYF,-,TRBJ2-3,-,TRBV7-2
TGTGCCAGCAGGGGGGGGGCCATATCAGCGTACGAGCAGTACTTC,CASRGGAISAYEQYF,-,TRBJ2-7,-,TRBV28
TGTGCCAGCAGCCCCGGACACGGACAGATCTATGGCTACACCTTC,CASSPGHGQIYGYTF,-,TRBJ1-2,-,TRBV7-3
TGTGCCAGCAGCCTTGCGGGGGGGTACTATGGCTACACCTTC,CASSLAGGYYGYTF,-,TRBJ1-2,once,TRBV7-2
TGCAGCGTTGTTAGCGGGAGGGCCACTTCCTACAATGAGCAGTTCTTC,CSVVSGRATSYNEQFF,TRBD2,TRBJ2-1,-,TRBV29-1